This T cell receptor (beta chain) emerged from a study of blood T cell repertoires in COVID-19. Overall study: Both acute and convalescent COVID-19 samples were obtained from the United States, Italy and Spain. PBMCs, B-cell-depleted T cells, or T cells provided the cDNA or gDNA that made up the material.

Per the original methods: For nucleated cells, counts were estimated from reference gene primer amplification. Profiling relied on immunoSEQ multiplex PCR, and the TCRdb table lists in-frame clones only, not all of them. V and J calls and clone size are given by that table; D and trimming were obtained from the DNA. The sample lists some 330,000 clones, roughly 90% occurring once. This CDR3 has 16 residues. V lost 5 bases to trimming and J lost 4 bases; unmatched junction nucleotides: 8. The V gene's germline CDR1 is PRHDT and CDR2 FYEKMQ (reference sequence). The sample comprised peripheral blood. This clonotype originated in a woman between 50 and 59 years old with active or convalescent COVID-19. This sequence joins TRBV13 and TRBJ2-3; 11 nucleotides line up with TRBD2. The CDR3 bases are TGTGCCAGCAGCCGAAATAGCGGGAGGGCCTCAGATACGCAGTATTTT. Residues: CASSRNSGRASDTQYF.